A selection of T cell receptor beta chains follows, all from one sample in a study of shared clonotypes between healthy human individuals. Using immunoSEQ multiplex PCR, the repertoire was profiled, and TCRdb retains in-frame clones only, with some absent. Altogether approximately 640,000 clones are present, 55% to 75% being singletons, with the ten largest covering around 2%. Sequenced sample: memory CD4+ T cells sorted from blood. These receptors all stem from a woman aged 30 to 39 in good health. Both conserved end residues are part of each CDR3. The D gene is left open where the match is weak. Expanded clones are given a class, and other clones once, few, many or no size at all.

clone_size d_call j_call v_call cdr3_aa cdr3_nt
NA NA TRBJ1-5 TRBV7-2 CASSVYREDQPQHF TGTGCCAGCAGCGTCTACAGGGAAGATCAGCCCCAGCATTTT
NA NA TRBJ2-1 TRBV19 CASGRLNGYNEQFF TGTGCCAGCGGCCGCCTAAACGGATACAATGAGCAGTTCTTC
NA NA TRBJ2-4 TRBV5-1 CASSYEDPWGF TGCGCCAGCAGCTATGAGGACCCATGGGGCTTC
NA TRBD1 TRBJ2-3 TRBV10-1 CASSPRGDTQYF TGCGCCAGCAGCCCCAGGGGGGATACGCAGTATTTT
NA NA TRBJ1-5 TRBV28 CATGRGFLYQPQHF TGTGCCACCGGTCGGGGATTTCTGTATCAGCCCCAGCATTTT
NA NA TRBJ2-1 TRBV11-1 CASSMENYNEQFF TGTGCCAGCAGCATGGAGAACTACAATGAGCAGTTCTTC
many NA TRBJ2-7 TRBV6-1 CASSEWQKYEQYF TGTGCCAGCAGTGAATGGCAGAAGTACGAGCAGTACTTC
NA NA TRBJ1-5 TRBV12-1 CASSFEAQDEGQPQHF TGTGCCAGCAGCTTTGAGGCCCAAGATGAGGGTCAGCCCCAGCATTTT
NA NA TRBJ2-3 TRBV10-3 CATQPGPRTTDTQYF TGTGCCACTCAACCGGGACCGCGAACCACAGATACGCAGTATTTT
few NA TRBJ1-3 TRBV28 CASSPSLSGNTIYF TGTGCCAGCAGTCCCTCTCTCTCTGGAAACACCATATATTTT
many NA TRBJ2-1 TRBV19 CASSIQGEGTRQFF TGTGCCAGTAGTATCCAGGGAGAGGGCACTCGGCAGTTCTTC
once NA TRBJ2-1 TRBV30 CAWSVASEQFF TGTGCCTGGAGTGTTGCGAGTGAGCAGTTCTTC
NA TRBD2 TRBJ2-1 TRBV27 CASRKILASYNEQFF TGTGCCAGCAGGAAAATACTAGCGAGCTACAATGAGCAGTTCTTC
once NA TRBJ1-2 TRBV5-1 CASRGPQGSGYTF TGCGCCAGCAGGGGCCCACAGGGAAGTGGCTACACCTTC
NA NA TRBJ2-1 TRBV7-2 CASSLSGGSYNEQFF TGTGCCAGCAGCTTATCAGGCGGAAGCTACAATGAGCAGTTCTTC
once NA TRBJ1-5 TRBV5-5 CASSLGTWQPQHF TGTGCCAGCAGCTTGGGCACTTGGCAGCCCCAGCATTTT
NA NA TRBJ2-7 TRBV2 CASSESAGLFYEQYF TGTGCCAGCAGTGAATCGGCAGGGCTTTTTTACGAGCAGTACTTC
NA NA TRBJ2-7 TRBV5-4 CASSFGQGPPVEEQYF TGTGCCAGCAGCTTTGGCCAAGGACCTCCCGTTGAGGAGCAGTACTTC
once NA TRBJ1-4 TRBV28 CASRRQSREKLFF TGTGCCAGCAGACGACAGTCTCGTGAAAAACTGTTTTTT
NA NA TRBJ1-3 TRBV6-5 CASRSTGNTIYF TGTGCCAGCAGGTCCACTGGAAACACCATATATTTT
NA NA TRBJ2-6 TRBV5-4 CASRPPGAGSGANVLTF TGTGCCAGCAGGCCCCCGGGGGCAGGTTCTGGGGCCAACGTCCTGACTTTC
NA NA TRBJ2-7 TRBV6-6 CANYLKEGQISYEQYF TGTGCCAACTACCTAAAGGAGGGACAGATAAGCTACGAGCAGTACTTC
NA NA TRBJ2-5 TRBV5-1 CASSITGTQETQYF TGCGCCAGCAGCATTACCGGGACCCAAGAGACCCAGTACTTC
NA TRBD2 TRBJ2-1 TRBV28 CASSRSSGMVEQFF TGTGCCAGCAGTAGGTCTAGCGGGATGGTAGAGCAGTTCTTC
few TRBD1 TRBJ2-7 TRBV14 CASSQRDRVDEQYF TGTGCCAGCAGCCAAAGGGACAGGGTTGATGAGCAGTACTTC
NA NA TRBJ2-3 TRBV18 CASSPVSFTDTQYF TGTGCCAGCTCACCGGTCAGTTTTACAGATACGCAGTATTTT
once NA TRBJ2-2 TRBV11-2 CASRKQGAGELFF TGTGCCAGCAGAAAACAGGGTGCCGGGGAGCTGTTTTTT
few NA TRBJ1-5 TRBV19 CASSINPINGNQPQHF TGTGCCAGTAGTATAAACCCGATTAACGGCAATCAGCCCCAGCATTTT
NA NA TRBJ2-1 TRBV7-3 CASSLGGGLYNEQFF TGTGCCAGCAGCTTAGGCGGAGGGCTTTACAATGAGCAGTTCTTC
NA TRBD2 TRBJ2-4 TRBV7-8 CASSLDTGGGRIQYF TGTGCCAGCAGCTTAGACACGGGAGGAGGGCGCATTCAGTACTTC
NA TRBD2 TRBJ2-4 TRBV2 CASTQGLGLAGDKNIQYF TGTGCCAGCACCCAAGGGTTAGGACTAGCGGGAGATAAAAACATTCAGTACTTC
few NA TRBJ2-1 TRBV2 CASSEGWNEQFF TGTGCCAGCAGTGAAGGATGGAATGAGCAGTTCTTC
NA NA TRBJ2-7 TRBV7-8 CASSLETGFGEQYF TGTGCCAGCAGCTTGGAGACAGGTTTCGGCGAGCAGTACTTC
NA NA TRBJ2-1 TRBV20-1 CSGSSYNEQFF TGCAGCGGGAGCTCCTACAATGAGCAGTTCTTC
NA TRBD2 TRBJ2-2 TRBV7-2 CASMRGAGVRTGELFF TGTGCCAGCATGCGAGGGGCGGGAGTAAGGACCGGGGAGCTGTTTTTT
NA NA TRBJ1-5 TRBV10-3 CAISEGQFDQPQHF TGTGCCATCAGTGAAGGACAGTTCGATCAGCCCCAGCATTTT
NA NA TRBJ2-7 TRBV12-5 CASPLRDNSYEQYF TGTGCTAGTCCCCTTCGGGACAACTCCTACGAGCAGTACTTC
NA TRBD2 TRBJ2-1 TRBV18 CASSPQLAGDYNEQFF TGTGCCAGCTCACCACAACTAGCGGGAGACTACAATGAGCAGTTCTTC
NA NA TRBJ1-1 TRBV27 CASSLRPGVMNTEAFF TGTGCCAGCAGTTTAAGGCCTGGGGTGATGAACACTGAAGCTTTCTTT
NA NA TRBJ1-1 TRBV19 CASSINSPGVDYVAFF TGTGCCAGTAGTATAAACAGCCCAGGGGTGGATTATGTAGCTTTCTTT
NA NA TRBJ2-2 TRBV7-9 CASRYLGGANTGELFF TGTGCCAGCAGATACTTGGGGGGCGCGAACACCGGGGAGCTGTTTTTT
NA TRBD2 TRBJ2-1 TRBV7-3 CASSFSGREQFF TGTGCCAGCAGCTTTAGCGGGAGGGAGCAGTTCTTC
NA TRBD1 TRBJ2-1 TRBV29-1 CSVDTGAAYNEQFF TGCAGCGTTGATACAGGGGCTGCCTACAATGAGCAGTTCTTC
NA TRBD1 TRBJ2-3 TRBV5-1 CASSTGQETDTQYF TGCGCCAGCAGCACCGGACAGGAGACAGATACGCAGTATTTT
NA TRBD1 TRBJ1-4 TRBV5-1 CASSLDRGGEKLFF TGCGCCAGCAGCTTGGACAGGGGTGGGGAAAAACTGTTTTTT
NA NA TRBJ1-1 TRBV6-5 CASSVPNQEAFF TGTGCCAGCAGTGTCCCCAACCAGGAAGCTTTCTTT
NA TRBD2 TRBJ2-1 TRBV5-1 CASSGQTSGSSYNEQFF TGCGCCAGCAGCGGACAGACTAGCGGGAGCTCCTACAATGAGCAGTTCTTC
NA NA TRBJ1-2 TRBV6-1 CASSEGAGRGYGYTF TGTGCCAGCAGTGAAGGTGCAGGGAGGGGCTATGGCTACACCTTC
NA NA TRBJ2-1 TRBV18 CASSPASVLGYNEQFF TGTGCCAGCTCACCAGCATCAGTTCTGGGGTACAATGAGCAGTTCTTC
NA NA TRBJ1-2 TRBV5-1 CASSAGGATYGYTF TGCGCCAGTTCCGCTGGGGGGGCAACCTATGGCTACACCTTC
NA NA TRBJ2-7 TRBV6-1 CASSPSDSKTYEQYF TGTGCCAGCAGCCCTAGTGACAGCAAAACCTACGAGCAGTACTTC
NA NA TRBJ2-7 TRBV19 CASSPRGYEQYF TGTGCCAGTAGTCCCCGGGGCTACGAGCAGTACTTC
NA NA TRBJ2-1 TRBV19 CASSEQGPYNEQFF TGTGCCAGTAGCGAACAGGGTCCCTACAATGAGCAGTTCTTC
NA NA TRBJ2-5 TRBV19 CASSRDGGAETQYF TGTGCCAGTAGTCGGGACGGGGGAGCAGAGACCCAGTACTTC